Presented here are 14 T cell receptor beta chains from one specimen sequenced in a study of beta chain features in type 1 diabetes. Expressed TCRB transcripts were sequenced because the entire RNA isolate underwent reverse transcription. Sequenced by immunoSEQ multiplex PCR; TCRdb stores in-frame clones only, minus some. The sample shows about 640,000 clones, about an eighth of them seen only once. Overall study results and limits: Among all four CD4+ subsets, Type 1 diabetes patients had TCRB CDR3s that were moderately but significantly shorter.

The antigens of these receptors remain unknown. The specimen sequenced was naive CD4+ T cells from blood. These receptors originate from a man under 40 with type 1 diabetes.

This clone has just a few counts. This chain links TRBV27 with TRBJ2-5, with D maybe TRBD2 (6 bases). This CDR3 is 13 amino acids long. Germline V lookup: CDR1 MNHEY, CDR2 SMNVEV (reference sequence). V lost 4 bases, J lost 3 bases, and 9 bases lay in between. The CDR3 sequence is CASSSGLKETQYF. In nucleotides, the CDR3 is TGTGCCAGCAGTTCGGGACTCAAAGAGACCCAGTACTTC.

The chain couples TRBV5-1 to TRBJ2-2; D possibly uses TRBD1 or TRBD2 (6 bases each). Trimming took off 3 bases at V and 5 bases at J, with 11 bases between the two ends. CDR3 length: 14 residues. Germline V lookup: CDR1 SGHRS, CDR2 YFSETQ. The DNA for the CDR3 is TGCGCCAGCAGCTGGGGGGCCGGTACCGGGGAGCTGTTTTTT. This gives the protein CASSWGAGTGELFF.

This chain uses TRBV7-6 with TRBJ2-5; a possible D gene is TRBD1 (6 bases). With 2 bases removed from V and 2 bases from J, the gap between germline ends came to 6 bases. This CDR3 is 13 amino acids long. CDR1 is SGHVS, CDR2 FNYEAQ, per germline. This chain's CDR3 is CASSLRGQETQYF. The CDR3, as DNA: TGTGCCAGCAGCTTAAGGGGGCAAGAGACCCAGTACTTC.

The V call is TRBV2, the J call TRBJ1-2, with 8 bases identical to TRBD1. The CDR3 extends over 13 amino acids. Germline trimming cut 6 bases from V and 4 bases from J; bases unmatched to any gene: 4. Germline CDR1 SNHLY, CDR2 FYNNEI. The CDR3, as DNA: TGTGCCAGCAGGGGACAGGCTGGCTATGGCTACACCTTC. Protein: CASRGQAGYGYTF.

The rearrangement links TRBV7-9 to TRBJ2-1, with 10 bases that match TRBD2. J was trimmed by 10 bases and V by 6 bases; bases with no gene match: 3. The V gene's germline CDR1 is SEHNR and CDR2 FQNEAQ (reference sequence). CDR3 length equals 12 residues. The CDR3 loop is CASSPTSGEQFF. CDR3 bases: TGTGCCAGCAGTCCGACTAGCGGGGAGCAGTTCTTC.

This clone was detected only a few times. An end of the junction does not agree with germline; a read error may underlie this. The chain joins TRBV11-2 to TRBJ2-1; D gene uncertain. The CDR3 contains 16 residues. The V gene's germline CDR1 is SGHAT and CDR2 FQNNGV. The CDR3 sequence is CACSLDLILSYNEQFF. For the CDR3, the DNA is TGTGCCTGCAGCTTAGACCTCATCCTCTCCTACAATGAGCAGTTCTTC.

This clone was counted between two and nine times. The gene calls are TRBV5-1 and TRBJ2-5; 7 positions agree with TRBD1. After removal of 1 base from V and 4 bases from J, the junction contained 7 bases not matched to a gene. Germline CDR1 is SGHRS and CDR2 is YFSETQ. This CDR3 spans 15 amino acids. The CDR3 DNA follows: TGCGCCAGCAGCTTGATAGGGGGCCATCGAGAGACCCAGTACTTC. This sequence encodes CASSLIGGHRETQYF.

J is TRBJ1-4 and V is TRBV19; D is possibly TRBD1 (6 bases). Germline-derived CDR1 and CDR2 are LNHDA and SQIVND (reference sequence). V lost 5 bases, J lost 8 bases, and 24 bases lay in between. This CDR3 comprises 17 residues. This CDR3 reads CASSLLGPGAGDEKLFF. The CDR3 bases are TGTGCCAGTAGTTTACTGGGACCAGGGGCTGGAGACGAAAAACTGTTTTTT.

To note about this clone: Other DNA sequences from this sample encode an identical CDR3 as well. The chain recombines TRBV18 with TRBJ2-7; D is unresolved. Trimming pared 2 bases from V and 4 bases from J, leaving 6 bases between. CDR1 and CDR2 from the germline V gene are KGHSH and LQKENI. The CDR3 extends over 12 amino acids. CDR3 coding DNA: TGTGCCAGCTCACCAAGAGAATACGAGCAGTACTTC. Amino acids: CASSPREYEQYF. Combining the CDR3 with reference TRBV18 and TRBJ2-7 gives the whole variable domain NAGVMQNPRHLVRRRGQEARLRCSPMKGHSHVYWYRQLPEEGLKFMVYLQKENIIDESGMPKERFSAEFPKEGPSILRIQQVVRGDSAAYFCASSPREYEQYFGPGTRLTVT.

The chain combines TRBV5-1 with TRBJ2-2, with TRBD1 as a possible D gene (6 bases). The V end was cut by 4 bases, the J end by 6 bases, with 16 bases between. Per germline, CDR1 SGHRS and CDR2 YFSETQ. This CDR3 has 15 residues. CDR3: CASSTVPGAPGELFF. CDR3 in DNA: TGCGCCAGCAGCACAGTACCAGGGGCGCCCGGGGAGCTGTTTTTT. Variable domain in full (rest from reference TRBV5-1 and TRBJ2-2): KAGVTQTPRYLIKTRGQQVTLSCSPISGHRSVSWYQQTPGQGLQFLFEYFSETQRNKGNFPGRFSGRQFSNSRSEMNVSTLELGDSALYLCASSTVPGAPGELFFGEGSRLTVL.

The sample holds a few counts of this clone. The chain employs TRBV4-3 and TRBJ2-7, with a possible D match to TRBD1 (5 bases). Germline CDR1 and CDR2: LGHNA and YSLEER. V lost 1 base and J 4 bases, leaving 14 bases between the germline ends. The CDR3 length is 15 residues. CDR3 amino acids: CASSQGQLGVYEQYF. The CDR3 bases are TGCGCCAGCAGCCAAGGACAGCTAGGGGTATACGAGCAGTACTTC.

The chain has TRBV28 and TRBJ1-5; tentatively, D is TRBD1 (6 bases). The CDR3 is 14 residues long. Germline CDR1 MDHEN, CDR2 SYDVKM. Trimming shortened V by 4 bases and J by 6 bases, and 13 bases separated the two germline ends. As DNA, the CDR3 is TGTGCCAGCAGTTCTGGGGGGGCGAGTCAGCCCCAGCATTTT. Translating gives CASSSGGASQPQHF.

This clone was counted between two and nine times. The chain joins TRBV28 to TRBJ2-7, with TRBD1 matching over 10 bases. The trim removed 2 bases at V and 4 bases at J, leaving 2 bases unmatched. The CDR3 extends over 14 amino acids. The germline CDR1 and CDR2 sequences are MDHEN and SYDVKM. CDR3 amino acids: CASSLDRGRYEQYF. CDR3 coding DNA: TGTGCCAGCAGTTTAGACAGGGGGCGGTACGAGCAGTACTTC.

This clone came up a few times. The sample contains more than one DNA sequence encoding this CDR3. The chain carries TRBV18 and TRBJ2-3; no definite D call. Germline V CDR1 and CDR2: KGHSH, LQKENI. With 2 bases removed from V and 6 bases from J, the gap between germline ends came to 6 bases. The length of the CDR3 is 12 residues. CDR3 sequence: CASSPRIDTQYF. The CDR3 region has the DNA TGTGCCAGCTCACCAAGGATCGATACGCAGTATTTT.